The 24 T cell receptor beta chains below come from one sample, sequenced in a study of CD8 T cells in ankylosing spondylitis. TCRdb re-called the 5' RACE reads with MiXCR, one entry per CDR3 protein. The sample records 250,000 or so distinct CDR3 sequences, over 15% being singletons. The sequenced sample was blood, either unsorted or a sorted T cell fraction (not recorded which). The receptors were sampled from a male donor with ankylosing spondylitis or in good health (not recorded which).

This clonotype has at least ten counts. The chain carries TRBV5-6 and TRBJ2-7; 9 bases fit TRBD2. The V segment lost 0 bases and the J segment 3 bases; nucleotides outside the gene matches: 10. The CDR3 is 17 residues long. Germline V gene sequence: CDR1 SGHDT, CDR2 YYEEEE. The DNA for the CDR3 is TGTGCCAGCAGCTTGGGATTCCGGCTAGCGGGGTTCTACGAGCAGTACTTC. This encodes CASSLGFRLAGFYEQYF.

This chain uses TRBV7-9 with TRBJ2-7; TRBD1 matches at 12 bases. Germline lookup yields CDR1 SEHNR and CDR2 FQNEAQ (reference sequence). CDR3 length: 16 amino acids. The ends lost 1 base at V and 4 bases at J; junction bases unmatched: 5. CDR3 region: CASSLGTGQGAYEQYF. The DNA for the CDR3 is TGTGCCAGCAGCTTAGGAACGGGACAGGGGGCTTACGAGCAGTACTTC. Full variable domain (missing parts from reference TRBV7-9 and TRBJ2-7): DTGVSQNPRHKITKRGQNVTFRCDPISEHNRLYWYRQTLGQGPEFLTYFQNEAQLEKSRLLSDRFSAERPKGSFSTLEIQRTEQGDSAMYLCASSLGTGQGAYEQYFGPGTRLTVT.

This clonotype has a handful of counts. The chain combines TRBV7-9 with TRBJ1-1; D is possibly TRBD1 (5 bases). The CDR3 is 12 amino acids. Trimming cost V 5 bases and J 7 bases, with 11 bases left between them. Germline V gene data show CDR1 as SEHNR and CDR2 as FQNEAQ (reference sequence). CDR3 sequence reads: CASSRGGVEAFF. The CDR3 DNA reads TGTGCCAGCAGCCGGGGCGGGGTTGAAGCTTTCTTT.

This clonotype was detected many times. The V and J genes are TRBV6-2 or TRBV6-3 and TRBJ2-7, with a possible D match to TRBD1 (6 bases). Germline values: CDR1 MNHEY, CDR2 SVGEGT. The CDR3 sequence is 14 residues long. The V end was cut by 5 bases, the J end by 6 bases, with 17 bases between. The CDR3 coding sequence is TGTGCCAGCAGTAGGACCGGGACATCGCGCGAGCAGTACTTC. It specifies CASSRTGTSREQYF.

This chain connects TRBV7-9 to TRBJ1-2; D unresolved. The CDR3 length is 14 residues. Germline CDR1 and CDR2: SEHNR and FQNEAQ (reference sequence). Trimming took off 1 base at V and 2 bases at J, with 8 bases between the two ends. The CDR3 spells CASSLEGWNYGYTF. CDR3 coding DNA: TGTGCCAGCAGCTTAGAGGGCTGGAACTATGGCTACACCTTC.

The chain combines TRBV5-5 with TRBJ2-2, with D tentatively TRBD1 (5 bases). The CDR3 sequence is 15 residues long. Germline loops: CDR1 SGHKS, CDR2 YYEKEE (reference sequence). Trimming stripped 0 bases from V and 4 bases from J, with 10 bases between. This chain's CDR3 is CASSLVLGVTGELFF. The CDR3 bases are TGTGCCAGCAGCTTGGTGTTAGGGGTCACCGGGGAGCTGTTTTTT. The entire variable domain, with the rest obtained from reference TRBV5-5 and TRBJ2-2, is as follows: DAGVTQSPTHLIKTRGQQVTLRCSPISGHKSVSWYQQVLGQGPQFIFQYYEKEERGRGNFPDRFSARQFPNYSSELNVNALLLGDSALYLCASSLVLGVTGELFFGEGSRLTVL.

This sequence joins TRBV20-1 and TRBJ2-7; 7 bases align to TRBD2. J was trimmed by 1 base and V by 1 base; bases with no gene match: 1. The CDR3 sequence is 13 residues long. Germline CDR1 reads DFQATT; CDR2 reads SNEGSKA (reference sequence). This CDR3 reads CSARGGGSYEQYF. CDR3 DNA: TGCAGTGCTAGAGGCGGGGGTTCCTACGAGCAGTACTTC.

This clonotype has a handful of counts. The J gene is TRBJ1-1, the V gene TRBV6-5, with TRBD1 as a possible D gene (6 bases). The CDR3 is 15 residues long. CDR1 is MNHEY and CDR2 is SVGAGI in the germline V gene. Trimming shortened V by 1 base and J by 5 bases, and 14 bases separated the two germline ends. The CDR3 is CASSYLGRGATEAFF. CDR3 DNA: TGTGCCAGCAGTTACTTGGGCAGGGGAGCAACTGAAGCTTTCTTT.

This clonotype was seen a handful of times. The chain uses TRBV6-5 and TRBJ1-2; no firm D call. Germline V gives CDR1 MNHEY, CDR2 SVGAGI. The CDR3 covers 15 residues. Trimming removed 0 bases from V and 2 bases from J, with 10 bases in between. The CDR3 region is CASSYSGGNNYGYTF. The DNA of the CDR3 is TGTGCCAGCAGTTACTCCGGCGGAAACAACTATGGCTACACCTTC.

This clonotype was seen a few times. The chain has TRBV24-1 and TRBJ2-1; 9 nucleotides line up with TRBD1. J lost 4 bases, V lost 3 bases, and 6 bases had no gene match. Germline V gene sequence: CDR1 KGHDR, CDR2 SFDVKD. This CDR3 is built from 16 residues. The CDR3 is CATSDGDRGIYNEQFF. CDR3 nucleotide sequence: TGTGCCACCAGTGATGGAGACAGGGGGATATACAATGAGCAGTTCTTC.

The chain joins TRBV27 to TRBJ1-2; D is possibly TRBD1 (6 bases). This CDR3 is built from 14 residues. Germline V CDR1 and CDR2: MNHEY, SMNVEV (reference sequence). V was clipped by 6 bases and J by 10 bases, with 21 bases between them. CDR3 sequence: CASSLIGQHYNYTF. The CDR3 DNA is TGTGCCAGCAGCCTCATCGGACAGCACTATAACTACACCTTC.

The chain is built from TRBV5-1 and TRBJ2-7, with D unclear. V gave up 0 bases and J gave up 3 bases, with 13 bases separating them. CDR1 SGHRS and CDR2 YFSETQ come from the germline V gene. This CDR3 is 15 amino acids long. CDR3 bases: TGCGCCAGCAGCTTGGGAGACCCCAGCTTCTACGAGCAGTACTTC. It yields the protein CASSLGDPSFYEQYF.

CDR3 protein: CASSKRGQPNGYNEQFF. The CDR3 coding sequence is TGTGCCAGCAGCAAAAGGGGACAGCCGAACGGGTACAATGAGCAGTTCTTC. V usage is TRBV11-3 and J usage is TRBJ2-1; 7 positions agree with TRBD1. V lost 5 bases to trimming and J lost 4 bases; unmatched junction nucleotides: 14. Germline lookup yields CDR1 SGHNT and CDR2 YENEEA. The CDR3 has 17 amino acids.

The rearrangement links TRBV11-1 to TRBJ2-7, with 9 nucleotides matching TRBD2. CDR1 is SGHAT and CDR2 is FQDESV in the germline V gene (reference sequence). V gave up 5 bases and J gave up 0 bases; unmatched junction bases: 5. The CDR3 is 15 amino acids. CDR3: CASSLGTSSSYEQYF. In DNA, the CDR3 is TGTGCCAGCAGCCTCGGGACTAGCTCCTCCTACGAGCAGTACTTC.

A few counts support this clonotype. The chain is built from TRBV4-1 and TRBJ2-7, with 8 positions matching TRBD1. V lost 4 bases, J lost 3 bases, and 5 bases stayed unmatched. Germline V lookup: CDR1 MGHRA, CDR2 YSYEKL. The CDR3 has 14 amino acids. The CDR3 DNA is TGCGCCAGCAGCCCCTGGACAGGGTTCTACGAGCAGTACTTC. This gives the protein CASSPWTGFYEQYF.

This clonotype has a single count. CDR3 nucleotide sequence: TGTGCCAGCAGCTTGGCCGGGTGGAATGGTGAGCAGTTCTTC. Protein: CASSLAGWNGEQFF. The chain recombines TRBV5-6 with TRBJ2-1, with unresolved D. Trimming shortened V by 0 bases and J by 9 bases, and 13 bases separated the two germline ends. The CDR3 spans 14 residues. CDR1 is SGHDT and CDR2 is YYEEEE in the germline V gene.

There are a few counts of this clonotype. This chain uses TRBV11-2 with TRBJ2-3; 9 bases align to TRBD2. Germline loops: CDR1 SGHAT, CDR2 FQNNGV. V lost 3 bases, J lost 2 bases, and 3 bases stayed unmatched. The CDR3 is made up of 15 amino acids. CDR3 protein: CASSLGGRATDTQYF. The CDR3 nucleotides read TGTGCCAGCAGCTTGGGCGGGAGGGCCACAGATACGCAGTATTTT.

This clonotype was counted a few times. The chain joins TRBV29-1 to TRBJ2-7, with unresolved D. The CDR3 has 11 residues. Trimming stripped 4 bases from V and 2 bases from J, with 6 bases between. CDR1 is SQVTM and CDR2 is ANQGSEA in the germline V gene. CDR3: CSVGVAYEQYF. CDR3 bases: TGCAGCGTTGGGGTTGCCTACGAGCAGTACTTC.

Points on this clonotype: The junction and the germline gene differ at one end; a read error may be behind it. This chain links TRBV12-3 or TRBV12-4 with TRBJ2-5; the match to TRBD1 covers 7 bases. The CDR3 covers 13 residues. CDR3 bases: TGTGCCAGCAGCCCAGACAGGGTAGAGGCCCAGTACTTC. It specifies CASSPDRVEAQYF.

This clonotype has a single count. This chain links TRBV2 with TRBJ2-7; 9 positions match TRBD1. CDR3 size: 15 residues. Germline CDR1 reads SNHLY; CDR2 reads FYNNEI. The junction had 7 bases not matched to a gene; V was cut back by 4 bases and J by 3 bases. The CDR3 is CASSGQGEDDYEQYF. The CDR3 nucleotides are TGTGCCAGCAGTGGACAGGGGGAGGACGACTACGAGCAGTACTTC.

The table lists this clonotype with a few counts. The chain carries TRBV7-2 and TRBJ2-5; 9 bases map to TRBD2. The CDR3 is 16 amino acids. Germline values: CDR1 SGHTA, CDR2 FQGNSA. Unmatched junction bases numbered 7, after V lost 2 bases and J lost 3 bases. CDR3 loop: CASSLYLAGLEETQYF. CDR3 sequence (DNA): TGTGCCAGCAGCTTATACCTAGCGGGATTGGAAGAGACCCAGTACTTC.

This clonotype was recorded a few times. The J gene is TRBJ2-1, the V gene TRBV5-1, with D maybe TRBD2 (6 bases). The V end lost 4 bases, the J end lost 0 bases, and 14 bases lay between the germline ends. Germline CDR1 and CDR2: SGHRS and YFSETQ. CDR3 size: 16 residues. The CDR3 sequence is CASSLPPEGSYNEQFF. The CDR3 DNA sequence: TGCGCCAGCAGCCTCCCCCCGGAGGGCTCCTACAATGAGCAGTTCTTC.

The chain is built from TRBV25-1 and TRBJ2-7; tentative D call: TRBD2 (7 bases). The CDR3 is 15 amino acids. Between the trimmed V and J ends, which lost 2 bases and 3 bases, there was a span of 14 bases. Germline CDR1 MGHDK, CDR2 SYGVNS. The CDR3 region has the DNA TGTGCCAGCAGTGAACCAAAGGGGGGGCTCTACGAGCAGTACTTC. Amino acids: CASSEPKGGLYEQYF.

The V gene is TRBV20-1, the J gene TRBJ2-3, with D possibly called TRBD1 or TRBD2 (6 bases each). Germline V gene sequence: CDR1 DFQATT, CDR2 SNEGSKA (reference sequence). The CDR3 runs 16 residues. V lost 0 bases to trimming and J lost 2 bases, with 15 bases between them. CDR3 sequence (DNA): TGCAGTGCTAGAGATTTACAGGGAGGACACACAGATACGCAGTATTTT. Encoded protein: CSARDLQGGHTDTQYF.